This entry describes one T cell receptor (beta chain). Its antigen is not identified. Germline V gene sequence: CDR1 SGHTA, CDR2 FQGTGA. The CDR3 spans 13 residues. V was clipped by 3 bases and J by 1 base, with 6 bases between them. The sample comes from a study of vaccination and CD4 T cells after COVID-19. At the level of the study: Six male and four female convalescents took part, two of them Hispanic. Findings and caveats of the study: The authors identified 304 of 307 vaccine-specific clones in convalescent patients as spike mono-reactive.

TCRdb used MiXCR to reprocess the PCR reads, holding one entry per CDR3 protein. The sample yields 20,000 to 25,000 distinct CDR3 sequences, less than 75% seen once. The chain couples TRBV7-3 to TRBJ2-5; no definite D call. The specimen was CD4+ T cells from blood, collected before SARS-CoV-2 vaccination. The receptor's source is a human donor who had recovered from COVID-19. This chain's CDR3 is CASSLGIQETQYF. The CDR3 coding sequence is TGTGCCAGCAGCTTGGGCATCCAAGAGACCCAGTACTTC.